The rows below give T cell receptor beta chains drawn from one sample of a study of blood T cells in healthy people across ages. TCRdb fed the 5' RACE reads into MiXCR, producing one record per CDR3 protein. The table includes around 780,000 distinct CDR3 sequences, more than 50% detected once. Sequenced material: blood. The receptors derive from a man aged 40-49 years in good health. The conserved cysteine and the conserved F or W are not part of the CDR3 here. The D gene is left open where the match is weak.

TRBV12-3/TRBV12-4 | TRBD2 | ASSQTSASPYEQY
TRBV19 | . | ASSPGPSGANVLT
TRBV24-1 | . | ATSDARTDYSNQPQH
TRBV7-3 | TRBD1 | ASSLQGARGTDTQY
TRBV4-2 | . | ASSQDPLGGSRNYEQY
TRBV20-1 | . | SARVLGQTQY
TRBV20-1 | . | SVPPPRDEQY
TRBV2 | . | ASSEQKGEKLF
TRBV12-3/TRBV12-4 | . | ASNFRVLNTEAF
TRBV29-1 | TRBD1 | SVPPGTGVDTEAF
TRBV7-2 | . | ASSSGIRRGMSSYEQY
TRBV5-1 | . | ASSWLGLDTGELF
TRBV28 | . | ASSLYGRQRTLGYT
TRBV6-5 | . | ASSYGGNMNTEAF
TRBV28 | . | ASSSSGTRAF
TRBV6-2/TRBV6-3 | . | ASGQTAEAGNQPQH
TRBV20-1 | TRBD1 | SFGQGLIDTQY
TRBV28 | . | ASLNTGLNYGYT
TRBV7-8 | . | ASRQKTTSYEQY
TRBV6-6 | . | ASSDSGTANYGYT
TRBV3-1 | . | ASTGDTYTEAF
TRBV28 | . | ASSLGAASSYEQY
TRBV7-9 | . | ASNLGVAGYT
TRBV4-3 | TRBD1 | ASSLSTGVSYNEQF
TRBV20-1 | TRBD1 | NASWDRGREKLF
TRBV29-1 | TRBD2 | SVDPRAGKREGRETQY
TRBV7-9 | TRBD1 | ASSLGDRGGKGYNSPLH
TRBV18 | TRBD2 | ASSPPGLAGTGELF
TRBV20-1 | TRBD1 | SARRTGTTDTQY
TRBV5-6 | TRBD2 | ASSSRPGLAGPHPF
TRBV3-1 | TRBD2 | ASSTGLAGLAYNEQF
TRBV3-1 | TRBD1 | ASSQDPTGPYEQY
TRBV10-3 | TRBD2 | AITPSGSKVSSEQY
TRBV7-2 | . | ASSLVAAYQETQY
TRBV7-2 | . | AKSTNGGGTLGEAF
TRBV27 | TRBD2 | ASSSQGETSNIYEQY
TRBV4-2 | TRBD2 | ASSQELAGGGTDTQY
TRBV10-3 | TRBD2 | AIRGLAVVNEQY
TRBV4-1 | . | ASSQDLIRGGGYT
TRBV6-2/TRBV6-3 | TRBD2 | ASTEGGVAGVGEQF
TRBV20-1 | . | SARGDRGSSYNEQF
TRBV2 | TRBD1 | ASKIQGYSNQPQH
TRBV9 | . | ASGERGERTDTQY
TRBV7-2 | TRBD1 | ASSLTGGYSTDTQY
TRBV7-2 | . | ASSRLGGANEQF
TRBV19 | TRBD1 | ASRKGQNSNQPQH
TRBV11-2 | . | ASSHPTGTPDTQY
TRBV7-2 | . | ASSLNHEQY
TRBV28 | TRBD1 | ASSRQGWIGYGYT
TRBV6-2/TRBV6-3 | . | ASSRASISYEQY
TRBV6-5 | TRBD1 | ASSYRGLGTDTQY
TRBV5-1 | . | ASSLGSGQRTEAF
TRBV7-9 | . | ASGTEALRGTAYEQY
TRBV4-3 | . | ASSQDLSDGDEQF